This TCR beta chain emerged from a study of vaccination effects on CD4 cells after COVID-19. The CDR3 has 13 amino acids. Germline-derived CDR1 and CDR2 are SGHRS and YFSETQ. V lost 2 bases and J lost 5, with 8 bases in between. ViraFEST expansion of antigen-specific CD4+ T cells with viral peptide pools preceded sequencing. Researchers isolated CD4+ T cells once approximately eleven days of culture had elapsed. Everyone in the study got two shots of either the BNT162b2 or mRNA-1273 vaccine. Fresh IL-2-containing medium replaced half the medium on days 3 and 7. TCRdb's table, derived via immunoSEQ multiplex PCR, lists solely in-frame clones and lacks some. The sample yields fewer than 40,000 clones, approximately 82% seen once. In regard to this clone: Its antigen is not identified.

The material sequenced was CD4+ T cells from PBMCs cultured with HCoV-NL63 spike peptides, taken after COVID-19 vaccination. The source of this sequence is a human donor who received a COVID-19 vaccine. Some clones in this sample may be carry-over from other donors' samples. V is TRBV5-1 and J is TRBJ2-1; possible D gene TRBD1, 6 bases. The CDR3 bases are TGCGCCAGCAGCTTCAAGGGGGACAATGAGCAGTTCTTC. This gives the protein CASSFKGDNEQFF.